Listed here are 2 T cell receptor beta chains from one sample, sequenced in a study of blood T cells in healthy people across ages. Sample-barcoded 5' priming and a J-beta primer mix drove a second PCR of about 6 to 12 cycles. Via MiXCR, TCRdb re-called the 5' RACE reads, giving one row per CDR3 protein. Among around 800,000 distinct CDR3 sequences listed, 20% to 30% were seen once. The same data also contributed to another study, on T cells of mothers and their children.

Input material: blood. Every receptor here comes from a boy between 10 and 17 years old in good health.

This clonotype was observed a handful of times. This chain joins TRBV10-1 and TRBJ2-7; TRBD2 agrees at 11 bases. The DNA end is a closer match to TRBJ2-1, so the J assignment may be wrong. Germline-derived CDR1 and CDR2 are WNHNN and SYGVQD (reference sequence). The CDR3 is made up of 15 amino acids. CDR3 sequence (DNA): TGCGCCAGCAGTGAGCTGACTAGCGGGGTTAGCGAGCAGTTCTTC. Translating it yields CASSELTSGVSEQFF.

This clonotype was picked up a small number of times. The chain combines TRBV9 with TRBJ2-1, with 11 bases that match TRBD2. CDR3 length: 15 amino acids. Trimming removed 0 bases from V and 9 bases from J; junction bases left unmatched: 5. Germline CDR1 SGDLS, CDR2 YYNGEE. CDR3 amino acids: CASSVDLAGGREQFF. The CDR3 DNA follows: TGTGCCAGCAGCGTAGATCTAGCGGGGGGCCGTGAGCAGTTCTTC. Based on the CDR3 plus reference TRBV9 and TRBJ2-1, the full variable domain is DSGVTQTPKHLITATGQRVTLRCSPRSGDLSVYWYQQSLDQGLQFLIQYYNGEERAKGNILERFSAQQFPDLHSELNLSSLELGDSALYFCASSVDLAGGREQFFGPGTRLTVL.